The 19 T cell receptor beta chains in this list originate from one sample, sequenced in a study of identical twins. Each CDR3 protein is one row after TCRdb ran MiXCR on the 5' RACE reads. The table includes about 890,000 distinct CDR3 sequences, roughly 12% detected once. These same records also appear under a second study, on yellow fever vaccine responses in identical twins.

What was sequenced was PBMCs. The origin of the receptors is a woman under 30 in good health.

This clonotype was seen repeatedly, ten times or more. The chain carries TRBV12-3 or TRBV12-4 and TRBJ2-1; 10 bases match TRBD2. Trimming took 5 bases from V and 5 from J; bases not matched to a gene: 6. The CDR3 sequence is 15 residues long. Here the CDR3 reads CASSLLAGVDNEQFF. The CDR3 bases are TGTGCCAGCAGTCTTCTAGCGGGAGTAGACAATGAGCAGTTCTTC.

The chain combines TRBV12-3 or TRBV12-4 with TRBJ2-1; TRBD2 matches at 9 bases. Losses at the gene ends were 5 bases for V and 6 bases for J; bases not matched to a gene: 11. The CDR3 contains 16 residues. CDR3 protein: CASSPGTSLGLNEQFF. The CDR3 DNA is TGTGCCAGCAGTCCTGGGACTAGCTTAGGCCTCAATGAGCAGTTCTTC.

This chain links TRBV7-6 with TRBJ2-1; 14 bases agree with TRBD2. With 0 bases clipped from V and 6 bases from J, the junction kept 7 bases outside the gene matches. The CDR3 runs 18 residues. Germline assignment: CDR1 SGHVS and CDR2 FNYEAQ. The DNA of the CDR3 is TGTGCCAGCAGCTTAGCTTGGGGCGGGACTAGCGGGAGCAATGAGCAGTTCTTC. Its translation: CASSLAWGGTSGSNEQFF.

The table lists this clonotype with many counts. This chain joins TRBV5-1 and TRBJ2-5, with a possible D match to TRBD1 (5 bases). V was pared by 4 bases and J by 0 bases, with 10 bases between. The CDR3 has 14 residues. Looked up from germline, CDR1 is SGHRS and CDR2 is YFSETQ. The CDR3 DNA reads TGCGCCAGCAGCAGCCGACAGTACCAAGAGACCCAGTACTTC. Amino acids: CASSSRQYQETQYF.

This clonotype was recorded at least ten times. The chain employs TRBV3-1 and TRBJ2-7; 9 bases line up with TRBD2. Trimming removed 6 bases from V and 3 bases from J; junction bases left unmatched: 6. The CDR3 loop spans 14 amino acids. Germline-derived CDR1 and CDR2 are LGHDT and YNNKEL (reference sequence). Here the CDR3 reads CASSTSGRNYEQYF. The DNA for the CDR3 is TGTGCCAGCAGTACGAGCGGGAGGAACTACGAGCAGTACTTC.

As DNA, the CDR3 is TGTGCCAGCAGCGTTCCACCGAGTGGGGAGGGGATAGCGTCCTACAATGAGCAGTTCTTC. As protein: CASSVPPSGEGIASYNEQFF. V usage is TRBV9 and J usage is TRBJ2-1, with 7 bases lining up with TRBD2. Trimming at V came to 2 bases and at J to 1 base, leaving 18 bases not matched to a gene. The CDR3 consists of 20 residues. Germline V gene sequence: CDR1 SGDLS, CDR2 YYNGEE.

This clonotype has at least ten counts. The chain couples TRBV7-3 to TRBJ2-2; D uncertain. Germline V CDR1 and CDR2: SGHTA, FQGTGA. Between the trimmed V and J ends, which lost 5 bases and 4 bases, there was a span of 11 bases. This CDR3 comprises 14 residues. The CDR3 DNA sequence: TGTGCCAGCAGCCCCACCCTAGGCACCGGGGAGCTGTTTTTT. Amino acids: CASSPTLGTGELFF.

This clonotype was seen a handful of times. The chain carries TRBV6-5 and TRBJ2-1; 7 nucleotides align to TRBD1. The trim removed 8 bases at V and 10 bases at J, leaving 5 bases unmatched. This CDR3 comprises 11 residues. Germline V lookup: CDR1 MNHEY, CDR2 SVGAGI. As DNA, the CDR3 is TGTGCCAGCCGGGAACAGGGGGAGCAGTTCTTC. Encoded protein: CASREQGEQFF.

The rearrangement uses TRBV11-3 and TRBJ2-3; D gene unclear. V dropped 5 bases and J dropped 3 bases, with 12 bases sitting between them. Germline lookup yields CDR1 SGHNT and CDR2 YENEEA. CDR3 length equals 14 residues. The CDR3 is CASSPVLVTDTQYF. CDR3 DNA: TGTGCCAGCAGCCCCGTTTTGGTTACAGATACGCAGTATTTT.

This clonotype appeared a few times. The chain has TRBV7-2 and TRBJ2-5, with unresolved D. Between the trimmed V and J ends, which lost 1 base and 3 bases, there was a span of 12 bases. This CDR3 has 15 residues. CDR1 and CDR2 (germline): SGHTA, FQGNSA. The CDR3 here is CASSLGLVVKETQYF. The CDR3 nucleotides are TGTGCCAGCAGCTTAGGATTGGTAGTTAAAGAGACCCAGTACTTC.

The chain couples TRBV6-6 to TRBJ2-3, with unresolved D. CDR1 and CDR2 from the germline V gene are MNHNY and SVGAGI (reference sequence). The CDR3 consists of 11 residues. V shed 7 bases and J shed 3 bases, with 5 bases lying between them. CDR3 DNA sequence: TGTGCCAGCAAACAGACAGATACGCAGTATTTT. It specifies CASKQTDTQYF.

The chain combines TRBV10-1 with TRBJ2-1; D is unclear. Trimming took off 3 bases at V and 7 bases at J, with 10 bases between the two ends. The CDR3 loop spans 13 amino acids. CDR1 is WNHNN and CDR2 is SYGVQD in the germline V gene (reference sequence). The CDR3 spells CASSDYGSNEQFF. The CDR3 DNA reads as TGCGCCAGCAGTGACTACGGTTCGAATGAGCAGTTCTTC.

This clonotype was seen a few times. The rearrangement uses TRBV5-1 and TRBJ2-1; TRBD2 agrees at 8 bases. Germline V CDR1 and CDR2: SGHRS, YFSETQ. CDR3 length: 15 residues. J gave up 7 bases and V 3 bases, and 9 bases lay outside the gene matches. The CDR3 loop reads CASSSAGAPRNEQFF. The DNA for the CDR3 is TGCGCCAGCAGCTCAGCGGGAGCGCCTAGGAATGAGCAGTTCTTC.

This clonotype showed up many times. The chain has TRBV12-3 or TRBV12-4 and TRBJ1-1; 8 positions agree with TRBD1. The V segment lost 6 bases and the J segment 10 bases; nucleotides outside the gene matches: 13. This CDR3 region has 14 residues. The CDR3 DNA reads TGTGCCAGCAGCCAACAGGGGGACCTTTCCGGAGCTTTCTTT. Its translation is CASSQQGDLSGAFF.

The gene calls are TRBV5-1 and TRBJ2-3; TRBD2 agrees at 8 bases. The CDR3 length is 17 residues. Trimming removed 4 bases from V and 3 bases from J; junction bases left unmatched: 13. Germline V gives CDR1 SGHRS, CDR2 YFSETQ. The CDR3 loop reads CASSGTGTSSLTDTQYF. The CDR3 nucleotides read TGCGCCAGCAGCGGGACCGGGACTAGTTCCCTGACAGATACGCAGTATTTT.

In this sample, this clonotype turned up a few times. The rearrangement joins TRBV5-1 to TRBJ2-1; TRBD2 agrees at 16 bases. Germline CDR1 reads SGHRS; CDR2 reads YFSETQ. The CDR3 sequence is 19 residues long. Germline trimming cut 4 bases from V and 4 bases from J; bases unmatched to any gene: 11. The CDR3 coding sequence is TGCGCCAGCAGCCCAGGAGGGACTAGCGGGAGGGCAAGATACAATGAGCAGTTCTTC. It translates to CASSPGGTSGRARYNEQFF.

This clonotype was observed a handful of times. The chain employs TRBV20-1 and TRBJ1-1, with D possibly matching TRBD1 (5 bases). The CDR3 totals 16 residues. The germline gives CDR1 DFQATT, CDR2 SNEGSKA (reference sequence). Deletions cut 0 bases from V and 5 bases from J, with 19 bases between. The CDR3: CSARDHGGGAGTEAFF. The DNA of the CDR3 is TGCAGTGCTAGAGATCATGGTGGTGGGGCGGGTACTGAAGCTTTCTTT.

This clonotype was observed a few times. The DNA of the CDR3 is TGTGCCAGCAGTTTAAGCGTCGGGACTGACACCTACGAGCAGTACTTC. It encodes CASSLSVGTDTYEQYF. V gene TRBV27 combines with J gene TRBJ2-7, with D possibly being TRBD2 (6 bases). The germline V gene encodes CDR1 MNHEY and CDR2 SMNVEV (reference sequence). V was trimmed by 2 bases and J by 2 bases, leaving 16 bases between them. There are 16 residues in the CDR3.

This clonotype has more than one count but fewer than ten. This rearrangement joins TRBV3-1 to TRBJ2-7; tentative D call: TRBD2 (5 bases). Trimming shortened V by 1 base and J by 6 bases, and 10 bases separated the two germline ends. This CDR3 is 13 amino acids long. The germline V gene has CDR1 LGHDT and CDR2 YNNKEL (reference sequence). DNA for the CDR3: TGTGCCAGCAGCCAAGCGAGGGCAGGCGAGCAGTACTTC. Its protein product is CASSQARAGEQYF.